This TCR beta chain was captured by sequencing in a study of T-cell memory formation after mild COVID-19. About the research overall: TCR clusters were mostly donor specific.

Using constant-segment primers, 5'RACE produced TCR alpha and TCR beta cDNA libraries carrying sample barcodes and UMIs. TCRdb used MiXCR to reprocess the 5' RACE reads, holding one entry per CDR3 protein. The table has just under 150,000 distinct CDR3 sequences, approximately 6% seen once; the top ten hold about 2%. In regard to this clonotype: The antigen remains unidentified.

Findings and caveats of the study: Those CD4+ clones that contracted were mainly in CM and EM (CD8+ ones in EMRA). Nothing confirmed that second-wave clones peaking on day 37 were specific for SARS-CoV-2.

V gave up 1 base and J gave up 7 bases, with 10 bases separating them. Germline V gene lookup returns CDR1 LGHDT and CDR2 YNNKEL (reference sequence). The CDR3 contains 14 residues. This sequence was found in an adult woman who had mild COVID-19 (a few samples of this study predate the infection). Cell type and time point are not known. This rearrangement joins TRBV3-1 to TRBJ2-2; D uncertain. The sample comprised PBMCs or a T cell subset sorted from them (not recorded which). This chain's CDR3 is CASSQGSYGGELFF. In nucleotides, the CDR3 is TGTGCCAGCAGCCAAGGGTCGTATGGCGGGGAGCTGTTTTTT. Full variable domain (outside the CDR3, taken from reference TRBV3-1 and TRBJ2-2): DTAVSQTPKYLVTQMGNDKSIKCEQNLGHDTMYWYKQDSKKFLKIMFSYNNKELIINETVPNRFSPKSPDKAHLNLHINSLELGDSAVYFCASSQGSYGGELFFGEGSRLTVL.